The sequence of this TCR beta chain was determined in a study of blood T cell repertoires in COVID-19 (dated by TCRdb to the early 2020s). Background on the whole study: Collaborator samples came from the United States, Italy and Spain and covered acute and convalescent phases of COVID-19. Deeply sampled blood TCRbeta repertoires from subjects exposed to, actively infected with, or recovered from COVID-19 were included in the dataset. The material from the prospective study consisted of cDNA or gDNA derived from T cells, B-cell-depleted T cells, or PBMCs. The samples were drawn from two sources: the first 160 participants of the ongoing ImmuneRACE study, and 950 to 1,500 subjects contributed by 6 global collaborators. Where available, HLA class I and class II types were taken from metadata supplied by the sample provider and were not determined by assay-based typing. The sample metadata nearly always contained a de-identified subject ID, COVID-19 status, age in years and sex. A freely available public database, intended as a resource for researchers studying the immune response to SARS-CoV-2, is where the repertoires were released.

What the work shows at the level of the full study, not this receptor alone: The amount of clinical and demographic metadata varied by source and participant and was provided uncurated.

Each collaborating institution followed its own protocols to collect whole blood in K2EDTA tubes. For TCRbeta analysis, collaborators shipped samples in one of three forms: frozen whole blood, isolated PBMCs, or DNA extracted from either of those sample types. Per the germline V gene, SGHRS is the CDR1 and YFSETQ is the CDR2. V lost 4 bases and J lost 6 bases, and the count of bases not matched to a germline gene is 9. The CDR3 starts with the cysteine, ends with the phenylalanine, and has 14 residues. Only CDR3 DNA is held: 42 bases, read in frame from base 1. TCRbeta CDR3 regions were amplified from genomic DNA using the immunoSEQ Assay, a bias-controlled multiplex PCR. Per the authors' processing: Within the assay, amplification of reference gene primers was used to estimate how many nucleated cells each sample contained. To quantify the absolute abundance of each unique TCRbeta CDR3 rearrangement, sequence reads were collapsed and filtered. Productive Simpson clonality was computed per sample as the square root of Simpson's diversity index over productive rearrangements. The clones in this table, taken by TCRdb from immuneACCESS, are in-frame only. Not every clone is retained; where verified, under half of the shortfall comes from an unresolved V gene, and the cause of the rest is unknown. V and J calls and clone size come straight from that table; D and trimming were deduced from the DNA. The sample contains over 200,000 clones, approximately 88% of them found a single time. The biggest ten clones account for more than 25% of the sample.

This clone has just one count. The antigen it binds to is not known. The input lacks base qualities; no much larger clone sits a single base away. The sequence was collected from a man between 40 and 49 years old with acute or convalescent COVID-19. Recombination joined TRBV5-1 with TRBJ2-5, with 7 central nucleotides matching TRBD1. The sequencing input was peripheral blood. The sequence in DNA is TGCGCCAGCAGCCCGACAGGGATCGGGAAGACCCAGTACTTC. This is translated as CASSPTGIGKTQYF.